The present TCR beta chain was sequenced within a study of blood T cell repertoires in COVID-19. For the study at large: T cells, B-cell-depleted T cells, or PBMCs supplied cDNA or gDNA.

Generated by immunoSEQ multiplex PCR, the TCRdb table keeps only in-frame clones and is missing some. The top ten hold approximately 14% of the sample, which has around 290,000 clones, approximately 86% seen once. Sequencing was performed on peripheral blood. The TCR was taken from a woman aged 70-85 years with COVID-19, enrolled during active disease.

In DNA, the CDR3 is TGTGCCAGCAGGGAACAGGGGATCTCTGGCTACACCTTC. Residues: CASREQGISGYTF. This chain uses TRBV28 with TRBJ1-2; 7 bases are a match to TRBD1. CDR3 length equals 13 residues. V lost 6 bases to trimming and J lost 7 bases; unmatched junction nucleotides: 8. Per germline, CDR1 MDHEN and CDR2 SYDVKM.